A single sample is the source of the 8 T cell receptor beta chains below, sequenced in a study of cytomegalovirus exposure and HLA in healthy donors (dated by TCRdb to 2017 to 2019). Library preparation employed the immunoSEQ multiplex PCR assay. For the multiplex PCR, a mixture combining 60 forward primers for TCR Vbeta segments and 13 reverse primers for TCR Jbeta segments was used. In TCRdb, the immuneACCESS table is reduced to in-frame sequences with V and J assigned. These tables do not hold every clone; where another copy was compared, an unresolved V gene accounts for under half, and the others remain unexplained. The sample has approximately 190,000 clones on record, approximately 70% of them singletons. The leading ten clones occupy less than 2% of the sample. What was sequenced was PBMCs. The receptors come from a woman in her thirties in good health and CMV-seronegative.

This chain joins TRBV18 and TRBJ1-5, with D possibly matching TRBD1 (6 bases). CDR3 length: 14 residues. Trimming took 1 base from V and 5 from J, leaving 9 bases between them. Germline values: CDR1 KGHSH, CDR2 LQKENI. CDR3 in DNA: TGTGCCAGCTCACCACTGCCAGGGGATCAGCCCCAGCATTTT. Encoded protein: CASSPLPGDQPQHF.

The chain links TRBV19 to TRBJ2-1; possibly TRBD2 for D (6 bases). Germline lookup yields CDR1 LNHDA and CDR2 SQIVND (reference sequence). V was trimmed by 6 bases and J by 6 bases, leaving 12 bases between them. The length of the CDR3 is 13 residues. CDR3 DNA sequence: TGTGCCAGTAGCGGGAGAACCGGCAATGAGCAGTTCTTC. It encodes CASSGRTGNEQFF.

This chain links TRBV6-1 with TRBJ2-3, with 10 bases lining up with TRBD2. V shed 7 bases, J shed 3 bases, and the junction held 7 bases outside the gene matches. CDR1 is MNHNS and CDR2 is SASEGT in the germline V gene. The CDR3 has 15 amino acids. The CDR3 nucleotides read TGTGCCAGCATGGGGCTAGCGGGGGTAACAGATACGCAGTATTTT. Amino acid sequence: CASMGLAGVTDTQYF.

This clone showed up just a few times. V is TRBV7-8 and J is TRBJ2-3; 8 bases agree with TRBD2. From germline, CDR1 is SGHVS and CDR2 FQNEAQ. J lost 1 base, V lost 2 bases, and 8 bases had no gene match. CDR3 size: 17 residues. The CDR3 is CASSLPGLALGTDTQYF. The CDR3 DNA reads TGTGCCAGCAGCTTACCTGGACTAGCTCTAGGCACAGATACGCAGTATTTT.

The chain combines TRBV27 with TRBJ2-7; 10 bases map to TRBD2. This CDR3 is built from 13 residues. Germline V gives CDR1 MNHEY, CDR2 SMNVEV (reference sequence). Trimming at V came to 4 bases and at J to 3 bases, leaving 0 bases not matched to a gene. The CDR3 is CASSWTSGYEQYF. CDR3 bases: TGTGCCAGCAGTTGGACTAGCGGCTACGAGCAGTACTTC.

This chain uses TRBV10-3 with TRBJ2-5, with 9 bases lining up with TRBD1. There are 15 residues in the CDR3. V dropped 8 bases and J dropped 4; count of bases not matched to a gene: 11. From germline, CDR1 is ENHRY and CDR2 SYGVKD. The CDR3: CAIATGTGSRETQYF. As DNA, the CDR3 is TGTGCCATCGCCACCGGGACAGGGTCCCGAGAGACCCAGTACTTC.

Only a few counts were recorded for this clone. The chain uses TRBV27 and TRBJ2-3; 8 bases match TRBD2. The CDR3 is made up of 14 amino acids. The germline V gene encodes CDR1 MNHEY and CDR2 SMNVEV (reference sequence). Losses at the gene ends were 3 bases for V and 4 bases for J; bases not matched to a gene: 3. CDR3 sequence (DNA): TGTGCCAGCAGTTTGAGCGGGAGTCCAGATACGCAGTATTTT. Its translation: CASSLSGSPDTQYF.

The chain carries TRBV2 and TRBJ2-7; 9 bases agree with TRBD1. In germline, CDR1 is SNHLY, CDR2 FYNNEI. The CDR3 has 13 residues. V trimming: 6 bases; J trimming: 7 bases; junction bases outside the gene matches: 7. Written as DNA, the CDR3 is TGTGCCAGCAGGGGACAGGGCTTCGGGGAGCAGTACTTC. Translating gives CASRGQGFGEQYF. Full variable domain (remainder filled in from reference TRBV2 and TRBJ2-7): EPEVTQTPSHQVTQMGQEVILRCVPISNHLYFYWYRQILGQKVEFLVSFYNNEISEKSEIFDDQFSVERPDGSNFTLKIRSTKLEDSAMYFCASRGQGFGEQYFGPGTRLTVT.